This T cell receptor beta chain was identified in a study of blood T cell repertoires in COVID-19. Looking at the study overall: Acute and convalescent COVID-19 samples came from the United States, Italy and Spain. The cDNA or gDNA used as material had been derived from T cells, B-cell-depleted T cells, or PBMCs.

Measured with immunoSEQ multiplex PCR; TCRdb has only the in-frame clones, and not every one. The profile shows 200,000 to 250,000 clones, over 80% of them singletons. This clone showed up many times. The V gene's germline CDR1 is SGHRS and CDR2 YFSETQ. CDR3 size: 14 residues. The V and J ends lost 1 base and 3 bases respectively, with 11 bases between them. This chain joins TRBV5-1 and TRBJ2-7, with a weak D call TRBD1 (6 bases). Sequencing was carried out using peripheral blood. This TCR came from a human donor in a cohort sampled during active COVID-19. For the CDR3, the DNA is TGCGCCAGCAGCTTGTCGGGACACGACTACGAGCAGTACTTC. Its translation is CASSLSGHDYEQYF.